These 2 T cell receptor beta chains were all obtained from the same sample, sequenced in a study of T cell responses to AZD1222 COVID-19 vaccine. Sequencing was performed with immunoSEQ multiplex PCR; in TCRdb, only in-frame clones are kept and a portion is missing. Among about 150,000 clones listed, around nine tenths were seen once. Sequenced here: peripheral blood, sampled on day 0 of AZD1222 vaccination. These receptors were collected from an adult in good health.

The chain uses TRBV6-2 or TRBV6-3 and TRBJ2-6; D is ambiguous. Germline loops: CDR1 MNHEY, CDR2 SVGEGT. There are 18 residues in the CDR3. Trimming removed 5 bases from V and 0 bases from J, with 17 bases in between. Here the CDR3 DNA reads TGTGCCAGCAGTACTTCTGGCCCTGTCCGCTCTGGGGCCAACGTCCTGACTTTC. Its protein is CASSTSGPVRSGANVLTF.

The genes are TRBV28 and TRBJ1-2; D is undetermined. Per the germline V gene, CDR1 is MDHEN and CDR2 is SYDVKM. Deletions cut 6 bases from V and 1 base from J, with 12 bases between. The CDR3 is made up of 14 amino acids. CDR3 residues: CASSEPNLNYGYTF. The DNA of the CDR3 is TGTGCCAGCAGCGAGCCTAACCTTAACTATGGCTACACCTTC.